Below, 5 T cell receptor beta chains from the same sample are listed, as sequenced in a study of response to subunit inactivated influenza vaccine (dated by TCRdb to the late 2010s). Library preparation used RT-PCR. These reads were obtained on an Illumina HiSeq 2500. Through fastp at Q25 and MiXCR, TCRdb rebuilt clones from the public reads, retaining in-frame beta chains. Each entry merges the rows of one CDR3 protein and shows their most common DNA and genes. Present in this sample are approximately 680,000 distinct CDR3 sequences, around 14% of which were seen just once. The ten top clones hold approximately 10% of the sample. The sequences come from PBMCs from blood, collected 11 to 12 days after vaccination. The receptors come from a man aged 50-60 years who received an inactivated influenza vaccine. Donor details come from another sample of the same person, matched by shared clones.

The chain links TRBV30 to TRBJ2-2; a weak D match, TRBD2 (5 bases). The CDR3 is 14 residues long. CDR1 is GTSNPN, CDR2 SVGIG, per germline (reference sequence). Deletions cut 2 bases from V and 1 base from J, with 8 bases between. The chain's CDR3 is CAWSHGENTGELFF. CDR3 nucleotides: TGTGCCTGGAGTCACGGGGAGAACACCGGGGAGCTGTTTTTT. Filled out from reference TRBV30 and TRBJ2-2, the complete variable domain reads SQTIHQWPATLVQPVGSPLSLECTVEGTSNPNLYWYRQAAGRGLQLLFYSVGIGQISSEVPQNLSASRPQDRQFILSSKKLLLSDSGFYLCAWSHGENTGELFFGEGSRLTVL.

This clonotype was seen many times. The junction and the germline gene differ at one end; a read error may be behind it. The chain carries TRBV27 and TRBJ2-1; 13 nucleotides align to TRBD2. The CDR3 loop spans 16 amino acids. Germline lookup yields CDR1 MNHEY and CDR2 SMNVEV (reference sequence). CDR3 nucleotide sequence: TGCGCCAGCAGCCCTGGGACTAGCGGGACCTACAATGAGCAGTTCTTC. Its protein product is CASSPGTSGTYNEQFF.

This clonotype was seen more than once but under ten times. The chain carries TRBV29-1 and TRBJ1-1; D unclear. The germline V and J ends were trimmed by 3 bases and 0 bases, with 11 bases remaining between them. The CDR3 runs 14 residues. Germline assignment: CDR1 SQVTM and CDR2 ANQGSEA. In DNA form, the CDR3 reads TGCAGCGTTGAGCGGCATTTGGTGAACACTGAAGCTTTCTTT. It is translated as CSVERHLVNTEAFF.

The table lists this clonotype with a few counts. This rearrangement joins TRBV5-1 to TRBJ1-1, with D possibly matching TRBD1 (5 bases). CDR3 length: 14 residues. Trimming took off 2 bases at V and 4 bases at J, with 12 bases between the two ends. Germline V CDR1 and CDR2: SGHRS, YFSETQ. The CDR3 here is CASSFWRGGTEAFF. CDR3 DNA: TGCGCCAGCAGCTTTTGGAGGGGTGGCACTGAAGCTTTCTTT.

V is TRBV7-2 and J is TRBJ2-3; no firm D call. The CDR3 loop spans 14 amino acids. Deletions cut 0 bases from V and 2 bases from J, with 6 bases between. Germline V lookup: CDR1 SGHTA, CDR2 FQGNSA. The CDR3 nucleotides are TGTGCCAGCAGCTTAGCGTGGAACACAGATACGCAGTATTTT. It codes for CASSLAWNTDTQYF.